This entry features one T cell receptor (beta chain) sequence. Its target is unknown. Donors counted as nominally healthy when sampled, yet unrecorded immune exposures were likely. These data come from a study of cytomegalovirus exposure and HLA in healthy donors. Broader study findings: Reports indicate that TCR beta sequences accurately predicted the HLA-A and HLA-B alleles of most subjects. TCR beta V segments were, for the most part, productive about 87% or about 30% of the time in an earlier analysis. Cytomegalovirus-associated status was assigned to 150 or so TCR beta chains.

This CDR3 spans 15 amino acids. Germline values: CDR1 MGHRA, CDR2 YSYEKL. V lost 4 bases to trimming and J lost 2 bases, with 15 bases between them. PCR employed 60 Vbeta and 13 Jbeta primers. Using immunoSEQ multiplex PCR, the repertoire was profiled, and TCRdb retains in-frame clones only, with some absent. This sample yields approximately 170,000 clones, of which roughly 80% are seen a single time; 1% to 1.5% belongs to the top ten. The specimen sequenced was PBMCs. This TCR was sampled from a man aged 50 to 59 in good health and CMV-seropositive. The chain has TRBV4-1 and TRBJ2-7, with D perhaps matching TRBD2 (7 bases). CDR3 coding DNA: TGCGCCAGCAGCCTCGGGGGGCACTCCCCCTACGAGCAGTACTTC. Protein: CASSLGGHSPYEQYF.